A single sample gave rise to the 31 T cell receptor beta chains below, sequenced in a study of blood T cell repertoires in COVID-19. Some clones are missing from TCRdb's copy, which holds only in-frame ones; the method was immunoSEQ multiplex PCR. The sample contains under 200,000 clones, about 85% of which appear only once. What was sequenced was peripheral blood. The receptors shown here come from a woman aged 80 or over with acute or convalescent COVID-19.

This sequence joins TRBV5-1 and TRBJ1-6; no definite D call. This CDR3 has 13 amino acids. V gave up 3 bases and J gave up 13 bases, with 14 bases separating them. Germline CDR1 reads SGHRS; CDR2 reads YFSETQ. CDR3 nucleotides: TGCGCCAGCAGCTGGGGAGAACACGACCCCCTCCACTTT. Translation gives CASSWGEHDPLHF.

The V and J genes are TRBV2 and TRBJ1-4; possibly TRBD1 for D (6 bases). This CDR3 is 14 amino acids long. CDR1 SNHLY and CDR2 FYNNEI come from the germline V gene. Between the trimmed V and J ends, which lost 6 bases and 3 bases, there was a span of 11 bases. The CDR3 loop reads CASSLQGPNEKLFF. The CDR3 DNA reads TGTGCCAGCAGCCTACAGGGCCCTAATGAAAAACTGTTTTTT.

This clone was observed a single time. This chain uses TRBV18 with TRBJ2-3; D possibly corresponds to TRBD2 (5 bases). V lost 1 base and J lost 6, with 14 bases in between. The CDR3 totals 15 residues. The germline V gene has CDR1 KGHSH and CDR2 LQKENI. The DNA for the CDR3 is TGTGCCAGCTCACCACTGGCGGACCGCGGGGATACGCAGTATTTT. Translated, it gives CASSPLADRGDTQYF.

V is TRBV29-1 and J is TRBJ1-4, with D possibly matching TRBD1 (5 bases). Germline lookup yields CDR1 SQVTM and CDR2 ANQGSEA. CDR3 size: 13 residues. Trimming cost V 5 bases and J 8 bases, with 15 bases left between them. In DNA, the CDR3 is TGCAGCGTTTGGGCCTATCGGGGGGAAAAACTGTTTTTT. The encoded protein is CSVWAYRGEKLFF.

The CDR3: CASSYTGTGLIYGYTF. The CDR3 bases are TGTGCCAGCAGTTACACCGGGACAGGGTTAATCTATGGCTACACCTTC. The chain joins TRBV5-6 to TRBJ1-2; 9 bases line up with TRBD1. After removal of 5 bases from V and 4 bases from J, the junction contained 12 bases not matched to a gene. Germline CDR1 is SGHDT and CDR2 is YYEEEE. The CDR3 is 16 amino acids.

This chain connects TRBV29-1 to TRBJ2-5; D possibly corresponds to TRBD2 (5 bases). The CDR3 is 15 residues long. Trimming cost V 4 bases and J 5 bases, with 20 bases left between them. In germline, CDR1 is SQVTM, CDR2 ANQGSEA. CDR3 nucleotides: TGCAGCGTTGGCTGGGTGGGTGGGAGCTTGGAGACCCAGTACTTC. Translating it yields CSVGWVGGSLETQYF.

The chain links TRBV30 to TRBJ2-3, with TRBD2 identical over 12 bases. Germline CDR1 GTSNPN, CDR2 SVGIG (reference sequence). The CDR3 spans 15 residues. The V and J ends lost 5 bases and 3 bases, in that order; junction bases with no gene match: 6. CDR3 coding DNA: TGTGCCTGGGCTAGCGGGAGGGCCGTGACAGATACGCAGTATTTT. Translating it yields CAWASGRAVTDTQYF. Based on the CDR3 plus reference TRBV30 and TRBJ2-3, the full variable domain is SQTIHQWPATLVQPVGSPLSLECTVEGTSNPNLYWYRQAAGRGLQLLFYSVGIGQISSEVPQNLSASRPQDRQFILSSKKLLLSDSGFYLCAWASGRAVTDTQYFGPGTRLTVL.

The rearrangement uses TRBV5-1 and TRBJ2-1; 7 nucleotides agree with TRBD2. V lost 0 bases and J lost 3; bases outside the gene matches: 3. The CDR3 sequence is 15 residues long. Per germline, CDR1 SGHRS and CDR2 YFSETQ. The CDR3 loop is CASSLAASGYNEQFF. The CDR3 bases are TGCGCCAGCAGCTTGGCGGCTAGCGGCTACAATGAGCAGTTCTTC.

This sequence joins TRBV6-5 and TRBJ2-7; D perhaps matches TRBD1 (6 bases). The CDR3 consists of 13 residues. Trimming took 8 bases from V and 6 from J, leaving 17 bases between them. Germline V gene lookup returns CDR1 MNHEY and CDR2 SVGAGI. CDR3 DNA sequence: TGTGCCAGCCAAACAGGTGGGGGCCTCGAGCAGTACTTC. The encoded protein is CASQTGGGLEQYF.

V gene TRBV19 combines with J gene TRBJ2-5; D is perhaps TRBD1 (6 bases). The V end lost 1 base, the J end lost 3 bases, and 6 bases lay between the germline ends. This CDR3 spans 13 amino acids. In germline, CDR1 is LNHDA, CDR2 SQIVND (reference sequence). CDR3 DNA sequence: TGTGCCAGTAGTATAGGGGACAAAGAGACCCAGTACTTC. Residues: CASSIGDKETQYF.

This clone has just a few counts. V usage is TRBV29-1 and J usage is TRBJ2-5; unclear D gene. Per the germline V gene, CDR1 is SQVTM and CDR2 is ANQGSEA. CDR3 size: 12 residues. V lost 0 bases, J lost 5 bases, and 7 bases lay in between. The CDR3 DNA is TGCAGCGTTGAAGATCCACTCGAGACCCAGTACTTC. It yields the protein CSVEDPLETQYF.

This chain uses TRBV15 with TRBJ2-7; 11 nucleotides align to TRBD1. J was trimmed by 6 bases and V by 0 bases; bases with no gene match: 16. The germline V gene encodes CDR1 LNHNV and CDR2 YYDKDF (reference sequence). This CDR3 contains 19 residues. Written as DNA, the CDR3 is TGTGCCACCAGCAGAGATAAAGACGGGCTGAGGACAGGGGGCGCCGAGCAGTACTTC. Its translation is CATSRDKDGLRTGGAEQYF. The full variable domain, completed using reference TRBV15 and TRBJ2-7, is DAMVIQNPRYQVTQFGKPVTLSCSQTLNHNVMYWYQQKSSQAPKLLFHYYDKDFNNEADTPDNFQSRRPNTSFCFLDIRSPGLGDTAMYLCATSRDKDGLRTGGAEQYFGPGTRLTVT.

The chain joins TRBV5-1 to TRBJ2-1; the D is unclear. Germline V gene lookup returns CDR1 SGHRS and CDR2 YFSETQ. The CDR3 runs 13 residues. The V and J ends lost 1 base and 5 bases respectively, with 7 bases between them. Written as DNA, the CDR3 is TGCGCCAGCAGCTTGCAGGTTCACAATGAGCAGTTCTTC. It is translated as CASSLQVHNEQFF.

The rearrangement joins TRBV5-6 to TRBJ1-3, with a tentative D call TRBD1 (5 bases). Trimming cost V 1 base and J 4 bases, with 12 bases left between them. Germline assignment: CDR1 SGHDT and CDR2 YYEEEE. This CDR3 contains 15 residues. The CDR3 loop reads CASSLRGSSGNTIYF. DNA for the CDR3: TGTGCCAGCAGCTTGAGGGGATCGTCCGGAAACACCATATATTTT.

The V and J genes are TRBV6-6 and TRBJ2-7; 10 nucleotides agree with TRBD2. The V and J ends lost 5 bases and 2 bases, in that order; junction bases with no gene match: 6. Per germline, CDR1 MNHNY and CDR2 SVGAGI (reference sequence). The CDR3 extends over 15 amino acids. CDR3 amino acids: CASSLKREGPYEQYF. CDR3 DNA: TGTGCCAGCAGTCTTAAGCGGGAGGGCCCCTACGAGCAGTACTTC.

The rearrangement joins TRBV4-2 to TRBJ2-7, with D maybe TRBD1 (5 bases). CDR1 and CDR2 (germline): LGHNA, YNFKEQ. V was trimmed by 0 bases and J by 6 bases, leaving 15 bases between them. The CDR3 consists of 15 residues. The CDR3 here is CASSQEMARVGEQYF. DNA for the CDR3: TGTGCCAGCAGCCAAGAGATGGCCAGGGTCGGCGAGCAGTACTTC.

The rearrangement uses TRBV6-4 and TRBJ2-5; 13 bases align to TRBD2. V shed 7 bases, J shed 9 bases, and the junction held 26 bases outside the gene matches. This CDR3 region has 20 residues. CDR1 and CDR2 from the germline V gene are MRHNA and SNTAGT. DNA for the CDR3: TGTGCCAGCAATGATTCGGTACTAGCGGGAGGGTGGGTCTCAAGAGAAGCCCAGTACTTC. Translation gives CASNDSVLAGGWVSREAQYF.

V gene TRBV7-2 combines with J gene TRBJ1-1; 7 nucleotides align to TRBD1. The germline V gene encodes CDR1 SGHTA and CDR2 FQGNSA. Trimming cost V 5 bases and J 0 bases; bases outside gene matches: 6. The CDR3 covers 15 residues. CDR3 nucleotides: TGTGCCAGCAGCATTACCGGGACAGTGAACACTGAAGCTTTCTTT. The encoded protein is CASSITGTVNTEAFF.

The V gene is TRBV6-5, the J gene TRBJ2-6; TRBD1 matches 7 bases. Trimming removed 6 bases from V and 4 bases from J; junction bases left unmatched: 6. CDR1 MNHEY and CDR2 SVGAGI come from the germline V gene. CDR3 length: 15 amino acids. In nucleotides, the CDR3 is TGTGCCAGCAGACGAGGGGGCGCCGGGGCCAACGTCCTGACTTTC. Protein product: CASRRGGAGANVLTF.

The chain combines TRBV12-3 or TRBV12-4 with TRBJ1-5; D call uncertain. The CDR3 spans 13 residues. The V gene lost 3 bases and the J gene lost 5 bases, with 8 bases spanning the gap. The CDR3 here is CASSFSGDQPQHF. The CDR3 coding sequence is TGTGCCAGCAGTTTCAGCGGAGATCAGCCCCAGCATTTT.

The chain recombines TRBV6-5 with TRBJ2-5; weak D call: TRBD2 (6 bases). The CDR3 runs 15 residues. CDR1 is MNHEY and CDR2 is SVGAGI in the germline V gene. Trimming removed 6 bases from V and 4 bases from J, with 18 bases in between. CDR3 sequence: CASRNGGSRRETQYF. The CDR3 DNA reads as TGTGCCAGCAGAAATGGAGGGAGTCGGCGAGAGACCCAGTACTTC.

In DNA form, the CDR3 reads TGTGCCAGCAGTTTGATATCACGGGCAGGGGGCCAGCCCCAGCATTTT. Protein: CASSLISRAGGQPQHF. The gene calls are TRBV28 and TRBJ1-5; 8 positions match TRBD1. V gave up 3 bases and J gave up 7 bases; unmatched junction bases: 11. The CDR3 has 16 residues. Per the germline V gene, CDR1 is MDHEN and CDR2 is SYDVKM.

In its sample, this clone was seen once. V usage is TRBV5-8 and J usage is TRBJ1-4; a weak D match, TRBD1 (5 bases). Trimming cost V 2 bases and J 11 bases, with 10 bases left between them. Looked up from germline, CDR1 is SGHTS and CDR2 is YDEGEE. The CDR3 has 12 amino acids. For the CDR3, the DNA is TGTGCCAGCAGCTTCAGGGCCGGCAAACTGTTTTTT. Encoded protein: CASSFRAGKLFF. Drawing the rest from reference TRBV5-8 and TRBJ1-4, the complete variable domain is EAGVTQSPTHLIKTRGQQATLRCSPISGHTSVYWYQQALGLGLQFLLWYDEGEERNRGNFPPRFSGRQFPNYSSELNVNALELEDSALYLCASSFRAGKLFFGSGTQLSVL.

This clone was counted a single time. The J gene is TRBJ2-3, the V gene TRBV11-1; TRBD1 matches 9 bases. V trimming: 5 bases; J trimming: 3 bases; junction bases outside the gene matches: 6. This CDR3 spans 15 amino acids. Germline V gene lookup returns CDR1 SGHAT and CDR2 FQDESV (reference sequence). CDR3 in DNA: TGTGCCAGCAGCGATGGGACAGGGCGAACAGATACGCAGTATTTT. This encodes CASSDGTGRTDTQYF.

V gene TRBV5-4 combines with J gene TRBJ1-6; 7 bases match TRBD1. V gave up 0 bases and J gave up 0 bases; unmatched junction bases: 6. Germline V gives CDR1 SGHNT, CDR2 YYREEE (reference sequence). CDR3 size: 18 residues. The CDR3 DNA reads as TGTGCCAGCAGCTTGGCCCCGGGACAGAGCTCCTATAATTCACCCCTCCACTTT. Amino acids: CASSLAPGQSSYNSPLHF.

This CDR3 is CASSAVGGIDSPLHF. The CDR3 DNA reads as TGTGCCAGCAGTGCAGTAGGGGGAATCGATTCACCCCTCCACTTT. The rearrangement uses TRBV6-2 or TRBV6-3 and TRBJ1-6, with a tentative D call TRBD1 (6 bases). V dropped 5 bases and J dropped 8 bases, with 16 bases sitting between them. The CDR3 extends over 15 amino acids. CDR1 MNHEY and CDR2 SVGEGT come from the germline V gene.

DNA of the CDR3: TGTGCCAGCATTACTACAGGGAAAGGATCACCCCTCCACTTT. This encodes CASITTGKGSPLHF. The chain is built from TRBV6-6 and TRBJ1-6; D possibly corresponds to TRBD1 (6 bases). Deletions cut 7 bases from V and 10 bases from J, with 17 bases between. Per the germline V gene, CDR1 is MNHNY and CDR2 is SVGAGI (reference sequence). The length of the CDR3 is 14 residues.

V is TRBV19 and J is TRBJ1-2; TRBD1 matches at 9 bases. CDR3 length: 14 amino acids. Per germline, CDR1 LNHDA and CDR2 SQIVND (reference sequence). V lost 1 base, J lost 6 bases, and 3 bases stayed unmatched. CDR3 loop: CASSIVTGGNGYTF. CDR3 nucleotides: TGTGCCAGTAGTATAGTCACAGGGGGCAATGGCTACACCTTC. The whole variable domain, remainder taken from reference TRBV19 and TRBJ1-2, is DGGITQSPKYLFRKEGQNVTLSCEQNLNHDAMYWYRQDPGQGLRLIYYSQIVNDFQKGDIAEGYSVSREKKESFPLTVTSAQKNPTAFYLCASSIVTGGNGYTFGSGTRLTVV.

The rearrangement uses TRBV6-5 and TRBJ2-5; D not certain. V lost 6 bases, J lost 1 base, and 12 bases lay in between. The CDR3 contains 14 residues. Germline V gene data show CDR1 as MNHEY and CDR2 as SVGAGI. The CDR3 is CASRSPSFQETQYF. The CDR3 region has the DNA TGTGCCAGCAGAAGCCCTTCGTTCCAAGAGACCCAGTACTTC.

This chain joins TRBV28 and TRBJ1-5; 7 nucleotides agree with TRBD1. The germline V gene encodes CDR1 MDHEN and CDR2 SYDVKM. The length of the CDR3 is 15 residues. J lost 2 bases, V lost 6 bases, and 7 bases had no gene match. The CDR3 is CASSLLTGGNQPQHF. CDR3 coding DNA: TGTGCCAGCAGCTTACTAACAGGGGGCAATCAGCCCCAGCATTTT. The full variable domain, in which reference TRBV28 and TRBJ1-5 provide the parts outside the CDR3, is DVKVTQSSRYLVKRTGEKVFLECVQDMDHENMFWYRQDPGLGLRLIYFSYDVKMKEKGDIPEGYSVSREKKERFSLILESASTNQTSMYLCASSLLTGGNQPQHFGDGTRLSIL.

The genes are TRBV19 and TRBJ1-6; D is unclear. Trimming took off 4 bases at V and 9 bases at J, with 10 bases between the two ends. Looked up from germline, CDR1 is LNHDA and CDR2 is SQIVND (reference sequence). The CDR3 runs to 13 residues. CDR3 sequence (DNA): TGTGCCAGTAGTACCCTGGGGAGTTCACCCCTCCACTTT. Protein: CASSTLGSSPLHF.